The T cell receptor beta chain described here comes from a study of CD8 T cells in ankylosing spondylitis. Findings and caveats of the study: Characteristic, it appeared, of ankylosing spondylitis blood was a TCR beta motif of roughly eight highly homologous variants. Reported data indicate significant enrichment of disease-linked clones within matched ankylosing spondylitis synovial fluid.

The V end was cut by 3 bases, the J end by 0 bases, with 13 bases between. In germline, CDR1 is SGHRS, CDR2 YFSETQ. CDR3 length equals 16 residues. Library preparation for TCR beta used quantitative 5'-RACE with molecular barcodes. MiXCR, run by TCRdb on the 5' RACE reads, gives a single entry per CDR3 protein. The sample contains about 800,000 distinct CDR3 sequences, 12% of which appear only once. The sample holds a few counts of this clonotype. As yet, its antigen is unknown. V and J are TRBV5-1 and TRBJ2-1, with D maybe TRBD1 (6 bases). Specimen: blood, either unsorted or a sorted T cell fraction (not recorded which). The TCR was taken from a male donor with ankylosing spondylitis. The CDR3, as DNA: TGCGCCAGCAGCTCTGGACAGATTAGCTCCTACAATGAGCAGTTCTTC. Translating it yields CASSSGQISSYNEQFF.